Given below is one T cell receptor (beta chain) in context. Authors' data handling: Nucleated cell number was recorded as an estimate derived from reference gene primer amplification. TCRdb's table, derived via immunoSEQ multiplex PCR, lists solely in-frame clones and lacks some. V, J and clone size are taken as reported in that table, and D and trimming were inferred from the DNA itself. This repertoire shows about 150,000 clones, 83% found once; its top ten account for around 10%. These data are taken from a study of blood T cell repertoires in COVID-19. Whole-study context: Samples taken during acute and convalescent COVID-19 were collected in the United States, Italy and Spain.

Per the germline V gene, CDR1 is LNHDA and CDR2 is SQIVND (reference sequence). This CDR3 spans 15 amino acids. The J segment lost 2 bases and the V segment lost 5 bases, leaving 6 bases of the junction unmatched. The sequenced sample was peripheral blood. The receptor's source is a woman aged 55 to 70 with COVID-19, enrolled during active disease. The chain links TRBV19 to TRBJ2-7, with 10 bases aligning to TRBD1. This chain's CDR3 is CASSLRDRGPYEQYF. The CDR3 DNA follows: TGTGCCAGTAGTCTCCGGGACAGGGGCCCCTACGAGCAGTACTTC. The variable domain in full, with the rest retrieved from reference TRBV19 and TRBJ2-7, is DGGITQSPKYLFRKEGQNVTLSCEQNLNHDAMYWYRQDPGQGLRLIYYSQIVNDFQKGDIAEGYSVSREKKESFPLTVTSAQKNPTAFYLCASSLRDRGPYEQYFGPGTRLTVT.